The clone carrying this T cell receptor (beta chain) turned up a few times. The data stem from a study of response to subunit inactivated influenza vaccine. TCRdb fed the RT-PCR reads into MiXCR, producing one record per CDR3 protein. The sample records 650,000 or so distinct CDR3 sequences, 14% being singletons. The specimen was PBMCs from blood, collected 14 to 15 days before vaccination. The sequence was collected from a man in his forties or fifties who received an inactivated influenza vaccine.

The CDR3 DNA is TGCAGTGCTAGAGATCTTGGGAGAGCCTACAATGAGCAGTTCTTC. This codes for CSARDLGRAYNEQFF. The genes are TRBV20-1 and TRBJ2-1, with a weak D call TRBD2 (5 bases). The V gene's germline CDR1 is DFQATT and CDR2 SNEGSKA (reference sequence). V lost 0 bases to trimming and J lost 2 bases, with 11 bases between them. This CDR3 is 15 amino acids long.